The source of this T cell receptor beta chain is a study of cytomegalovirus exposure and HLA in healthy donors. The overall study: According to later analysis, the same platform produced the 120 or so validation and about 700 first-cohort repertoires. The study, taken as a whole, reports: The listing of roughly 160 TCR beta chains classed them as cytomegalovirus-associated.

The assay was immunoSEQ multiplex PCR, and TCRdb's table has in-frame clones only and misses some. The sample contains around 260,000 clones, about 90% of which appear only once. The CDR3 consists of 14 residues. V lost 7 bases, J lost 4 bases, and 4 bases stayed unmatched. Germline V CDR1 and CDR2: SQVTM, ANQGSEA. Regarding this clone: The target antigen is unknown.

Sequencing input: PBMCs. This TCR was recovered from a young woman in good health and CMV-seronegative. The chain employs TRBV29-1 and TRBJ2-5; 15 bases are a match to TRBD2. The CDR3 nucleotides are TGCAGCGGGGGACTAGCGGGAGGTGGAGAGACCCAGTACTTC. Translating gives CSGGLAGGGETQYF.